This T cell receptor beta chain emerged from a study of blood T cell repertoires in COVID-19. The overall study: The United States, Italy and Spain were the sources of the acute and convalescent COVID-19 samples. T cells, B-cell-depleted T cells, or PBMCs provided the cDNA or gDNA that served as material.

The V end was cut by 6 bases, the J end by 1 base, with 10 bases between. This CDR3 region has 13 residues. Germline CDR1 and CDR2: SGHRS and YFSETQ. Original handling: How many nucleated cells were present was estimated from reference gene primer amplification. Produced via immunoSEQ multiplex PCR; TCRdb's table is partial and in-frame only. That table is the source of V, J and clone size, and D and trimming were worked out from the DNA. The table has roughly 130,000 clones, about four fifths seen once. The gene calls are TRBV5-1 and TRBJ1-1; possible D gene TRBD1, 5 bases. This receptor was obtained from a woman in her thirties who had recovered from COVID-19. Specimen: peripheral blood. The CDR3 DNA sequence: TGCGCCAGCACGCGTCAGGGGAACACTGAAGCTTTCTTT. It translates to CASTRQGNTEAFF. Full variable domain (remainder filled in from reference TRBV5-1 and TRBJ1-1): KAGVTQTPRYLIKTRGQQVTLSCSPISGHRSVSWYQQTPGQGLQFLFEYFSETQRNKGNFPGRFSGRQFSNSRSEMNVSTLELGDSALYLCASTRQGNTEAFFGQGTRLTVV.